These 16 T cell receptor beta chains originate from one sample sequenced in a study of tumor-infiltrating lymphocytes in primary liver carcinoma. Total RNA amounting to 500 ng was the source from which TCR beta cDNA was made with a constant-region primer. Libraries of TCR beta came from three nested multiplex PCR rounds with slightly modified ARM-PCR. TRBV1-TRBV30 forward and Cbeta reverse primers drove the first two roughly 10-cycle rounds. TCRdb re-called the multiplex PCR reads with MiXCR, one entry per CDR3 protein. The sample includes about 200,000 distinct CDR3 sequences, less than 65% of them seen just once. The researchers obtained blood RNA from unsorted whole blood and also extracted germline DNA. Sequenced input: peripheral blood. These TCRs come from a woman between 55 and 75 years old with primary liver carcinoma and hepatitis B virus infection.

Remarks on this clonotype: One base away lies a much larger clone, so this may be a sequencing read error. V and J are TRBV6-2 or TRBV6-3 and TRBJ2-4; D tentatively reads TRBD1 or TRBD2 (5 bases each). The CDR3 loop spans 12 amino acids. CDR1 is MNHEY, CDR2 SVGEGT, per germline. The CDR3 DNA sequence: TGTGCCAGCGGGGGAGCCAGAAACATTCAGTACTTC. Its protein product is CASGGARNIQYF.

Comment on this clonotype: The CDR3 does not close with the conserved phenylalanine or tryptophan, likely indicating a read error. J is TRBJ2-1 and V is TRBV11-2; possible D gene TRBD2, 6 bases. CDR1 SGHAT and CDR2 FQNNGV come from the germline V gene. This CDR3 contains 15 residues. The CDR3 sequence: CVSSPFPGLYNEQFS. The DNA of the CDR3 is TGTGTCAGCAGCCCGTTTCCGGGACTCTACAATGAGCAGTTCTCC.

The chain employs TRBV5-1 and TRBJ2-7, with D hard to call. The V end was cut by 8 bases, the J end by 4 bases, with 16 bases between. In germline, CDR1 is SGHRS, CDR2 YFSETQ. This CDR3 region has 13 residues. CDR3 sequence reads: CASRSESEYEQYF. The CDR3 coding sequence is TGCGCCAGTCGTTCGGAGTCTGAATACGAGCAGTACTTC.

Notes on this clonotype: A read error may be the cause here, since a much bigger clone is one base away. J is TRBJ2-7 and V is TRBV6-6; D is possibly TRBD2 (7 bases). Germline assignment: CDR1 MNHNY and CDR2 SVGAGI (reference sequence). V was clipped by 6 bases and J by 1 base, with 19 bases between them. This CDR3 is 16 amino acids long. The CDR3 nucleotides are TGTGCCAGCAGCACGGGGAGGGGGAGAGGTTCCTACGAGCAGTACTTC. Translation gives CASSTGRGRGSYEQYF.

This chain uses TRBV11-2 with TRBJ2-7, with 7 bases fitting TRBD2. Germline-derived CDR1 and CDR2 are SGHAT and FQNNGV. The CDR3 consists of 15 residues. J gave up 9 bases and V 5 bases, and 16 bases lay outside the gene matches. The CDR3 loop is CASSPKGAVSGGQYF. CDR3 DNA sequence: TGTGCCAGCAGCCCCAAAGGGGCAGTCTCGGGGGGGCAGTACTTC.

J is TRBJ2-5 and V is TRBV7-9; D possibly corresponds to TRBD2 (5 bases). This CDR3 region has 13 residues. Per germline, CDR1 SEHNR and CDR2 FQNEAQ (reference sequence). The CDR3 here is CAVRGIGGETQYF. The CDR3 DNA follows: TGTGCGGTGAGAGGGATAGGTGGGGAGACCCAGTACTTC.

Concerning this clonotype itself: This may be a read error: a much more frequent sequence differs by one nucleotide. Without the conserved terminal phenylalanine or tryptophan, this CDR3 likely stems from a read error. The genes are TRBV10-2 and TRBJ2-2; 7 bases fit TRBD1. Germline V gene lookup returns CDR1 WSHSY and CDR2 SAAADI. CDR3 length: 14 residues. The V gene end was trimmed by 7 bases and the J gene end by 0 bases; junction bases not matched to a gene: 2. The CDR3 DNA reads TGCGCCAGCAAAGGGACAGCGAACACCGGGGAGCTGTTTCTT. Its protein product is CASKGTANTGELFL.

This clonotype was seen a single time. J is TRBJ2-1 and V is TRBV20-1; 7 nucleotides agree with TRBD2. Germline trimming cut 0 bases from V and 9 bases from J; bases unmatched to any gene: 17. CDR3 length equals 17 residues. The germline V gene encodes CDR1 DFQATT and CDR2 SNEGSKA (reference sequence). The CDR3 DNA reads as TGCAGTGCTAGAGATCTATTAACGGGAGGAGGCCGTAGTGAGCAGTTCTTC. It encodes CSARDLLTGGGRSEQFF.

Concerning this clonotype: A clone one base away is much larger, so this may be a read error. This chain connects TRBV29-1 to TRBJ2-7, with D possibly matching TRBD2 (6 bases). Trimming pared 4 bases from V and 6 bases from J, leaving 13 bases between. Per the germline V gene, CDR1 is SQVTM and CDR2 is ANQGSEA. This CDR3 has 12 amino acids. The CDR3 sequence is CSVVGLGGEQYF. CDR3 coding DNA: TGCAGCGTTGTGGGGTTGGGGGGCGAGCAGTACTTC.

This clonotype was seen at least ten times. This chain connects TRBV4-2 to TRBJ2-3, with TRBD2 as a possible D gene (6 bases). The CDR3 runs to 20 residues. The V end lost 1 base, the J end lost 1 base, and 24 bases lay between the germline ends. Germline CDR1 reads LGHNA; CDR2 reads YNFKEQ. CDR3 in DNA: TGTGCCAGCAGCCAAGTAGCGTCTCACGGGGGACGGAGCGGCACAGATACGCAGTATTTT. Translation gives CASSQVASHGGRSGTDTQYF.

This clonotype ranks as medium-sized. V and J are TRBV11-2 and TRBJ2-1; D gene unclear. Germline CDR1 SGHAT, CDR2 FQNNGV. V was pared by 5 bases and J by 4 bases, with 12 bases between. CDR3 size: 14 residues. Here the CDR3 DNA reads TGTGCCAGCAGCCCCGCTGGTAGATACAATGAGCAGTTCTTC. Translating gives CASSPAGRYNEQFF. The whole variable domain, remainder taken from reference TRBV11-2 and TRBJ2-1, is EAGVAQSPRYKIIEKRQSVAFWCNPISGHATLYWYQQILGQGPKLLIQFQNNGVVDDSQLPKDRFSAERLKGVDSTLKIQPAKLEDSAVYLCASSPAGRYNEQFFGPGTRLTVL.

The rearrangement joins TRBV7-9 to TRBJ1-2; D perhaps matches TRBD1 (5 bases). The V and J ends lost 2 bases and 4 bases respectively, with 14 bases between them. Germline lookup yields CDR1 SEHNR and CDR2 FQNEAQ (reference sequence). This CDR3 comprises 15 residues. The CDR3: CASSLLLGPGYGYTF. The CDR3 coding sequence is TGTGCCAGCAGCTTATTGTTGGGGCCTGGCTATGGCTACACCTTC.

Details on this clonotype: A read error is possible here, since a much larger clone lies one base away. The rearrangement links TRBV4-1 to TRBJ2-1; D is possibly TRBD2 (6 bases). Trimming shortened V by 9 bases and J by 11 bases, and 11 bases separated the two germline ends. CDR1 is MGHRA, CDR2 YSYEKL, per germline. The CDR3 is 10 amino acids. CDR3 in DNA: TGCGCCAGAAGCGCGGGACAGCAGTTCTTC. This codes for CARSAGQQFF.

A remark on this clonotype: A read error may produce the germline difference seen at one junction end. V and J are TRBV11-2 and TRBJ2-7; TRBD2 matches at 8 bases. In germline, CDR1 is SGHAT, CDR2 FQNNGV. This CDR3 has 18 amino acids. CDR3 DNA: TGTACCAGCAACTTAGATTGGGTCAGTCTAGCGGGTCCCCACGAGCAGTACTTC. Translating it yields CTSNLDWVSLAGPHEQYF. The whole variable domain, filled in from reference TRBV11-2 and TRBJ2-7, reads EAGVAQSPRYKIIEKRQSVAFWCNPISGHATLYWYQQILGQGPKLLIQFQNNGVVDDSQLPKDRFSAERLKGVDSTLKIQPAKLEDSAVYLCTSNLDWVSLAGPHEQYFGPGTRLTVT.

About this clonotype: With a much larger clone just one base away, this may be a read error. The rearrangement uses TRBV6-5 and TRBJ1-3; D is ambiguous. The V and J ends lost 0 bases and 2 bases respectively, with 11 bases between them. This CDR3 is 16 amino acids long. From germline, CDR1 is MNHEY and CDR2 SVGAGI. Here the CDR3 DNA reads TGTGCCAGCAGTTACTCACAGACATTAACTGGAAACACCATATATTTT. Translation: CASSYSQTLTGNTIYF.

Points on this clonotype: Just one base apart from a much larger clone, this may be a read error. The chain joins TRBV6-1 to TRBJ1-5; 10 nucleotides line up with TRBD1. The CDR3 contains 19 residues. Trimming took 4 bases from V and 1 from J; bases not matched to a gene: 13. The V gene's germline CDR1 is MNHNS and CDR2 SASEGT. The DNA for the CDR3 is TGTGCCAGCAGTGGAGCGCGGGACAGGGGCCCCCTAAGCAATCAGCCCCAGCATTTT. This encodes CASSGARDRGPLSNQPQHF.